This TCR beta chain was captured in a study of blood T cell repertoires in COVID-19 (TCRdb year 2020). For the wider study: The collaborator samples originated in the United States, Italy and Spain and spanned the acute and convalescent phases of COVID-19. The samples were drawn from two sources: the first 160 participants of the ongoing ImmuneRACE study, and 1,000 to 1,500 subjects contributed by 6 global collaborators. Where available, HLA class I and class II types were obtained from metadata supplied by the sample provider rather than from assay-based typing. Sample metadata almost always included a de-identified subject ID, COVID-19 status, age in years and sex. The repertoires were released in a freely available public database meant as a resource for research on the immune response to SARS-CoV-2. Subjects who had been exposed to COVID-19, were actively infected with it, or had recovered from it provided the deeply sampled blood TCRbeta repertoires that made up the dataset. The material from the prospective study consisted of cDNA or gDNA derived from T cells, B-cell-depleted T cells, or PBMCs. Overall study outcomes, separate from this receptor: The quantity of clinical and demographic metadata differed by source and by participant and was supplied without curation.

Another Seattle source contributed samples from volunteer blood donors who had recovered from COVID-19. Whole blood was collected in K2EDTA tubes by collaborating institutions according to the institutions' own protocols. For TCRbeta analysis, collaborators shipped samples in one of three forms: frozen whole blood, isolated PBMCs, or DNA extracted from either of those sample types. This clone was picked up one time. The antigen it recognizes is unknown. Per-base quality was not reported, and no clone a single base away is much larger than it. The immunoSEQ Assay, a bias-controlled multiplex PCR, was used to amplify TCRbeta CDR3 regions from genomic DNA. The source study handled its data this way. The number of nucleated cells in each sample was estimated from the amplification of reference gene primers within the assay. Sequence reads were collapsed and filtered to measure the absolute abundance of every unique TCRbeta CDR3 rearrangement. For each sample, productive Simpson clonality was calculated as the square root of Simpson's diversity index over productive rearrangements. Not all clones reach the TCRdb copy of this immuneACCESS table, which keeps in-frame sequences only. Checked studies attribute under half of the gap to unresolved V genes and leave the rest unexplained. V and J calls and clone size are those listed in that table; D and trimming were worked out from the DNA. In all, the sample holds some 320,000 clones, and roughly 86% of those were seen once. The ten largest account for approximately 7.8% of the sample.

The CDR3 covers 13 residues, taking in both the cysteine and the phenylalanine. Left in the record is the CDR3 DNA by itself, 39 bases read in frame from the first base. Between the V and J ends, shortened by 0 bases and 2 bases respectively, the junction contains 5 bases. From the germline V gene (reference sequence), CDR1 is SGHKS and CDR2 is YYEKEE. The material sequenced was peripheral blood. The receptor was isolated from a woman between 45 and 65 years old who had recovered from COVID-19. The chain is encoded by TRBV5-5 joined to TRBJ2-5; a tentative D call is TRBD2 (5 bases match). The base sequence is TGTGCCAGCAGCTTGGGGACTCAAGAGACCCAGTACTTC. Its product reads: CASSLGTQETQYF.